This record looks at one T cell receptor (beta chain) sequence and its context. The sample originates from a study of T cell changes during pregnancy in multiple sclerosis. Only in-frame clones appear in the TCRdb table, and some are missing; sequencing was by immunoSEQ multiplex PCR. The sample yields over 40,000 clones, around nine tenths seen once. This receptor was obtained from a female donor in good health, enrolled as a control in a pregnancy study. Source: peripheral blood, taken in the first trimester of pregnancy.

CDR3 amino acids: CASSPGAGSYEQYF. CDR3 sequence (DNA): TGTGCCAGCAGCCCAGGGGCAGGGTCCTACGAGCAGTACTTC. The chain is built from TRBV11-3 and TRBJ2-7; possibly TRBD1 for D (6 bases). With 5 bases removed from V and 1 base from J, the gap between germline ends came to 12 bases. The CDR3 covers 14 residues. The germline V gene encodes CDR1 SGHNT and CDR2 YENEEA.